These T cell receptor beta chains were read from a single sample in a study of cytomegalovirus exposure and HLA in healthy donors. Sequencing was performed with immunoSEQ multiplex PCR; in TCRdb, only in-frame clones are kept and a portion is missing. The data hold some 150,000 clones, with over 70% observed a single time. Sequencing was performed on PBMCs. Receptor source: a young man in good health and CMV-seropositive. CDR3s include the opening cysteine and the closing phenylalanine or tryptophan. Fields, in order: V gene, D gene, J gene, clone size, CDR3 protein, CDR3 DNA. A D gene is named only where the DNA matches it firmly. Rows give clone size only sometimes, using once, few, many, or a class for an expanded clone.

TRBV5-6	TRBD2	TRBJ2-1	few	CASSYLAVYNEQFF	TGTGCCAGCAGCTACCTAGCGGTTTACAATGAGCAGTTCTTC
TRBV5-1	-	TRBJ1-1	few	CASSPGGRGGAFF	TGCGCCAGCAGCCCGGGAGGGAGGGGTGGCGCTTTCTTT
TRBV16	-	TRBJ2-7	-	CASSQSHRDHEQYF	TGTGCCAGCAGCCAATCGCACAGGGACCACGAGCAGTACTTC
TRBV30	-	TRBJ2-7	-	CAWTLLQQQYF	TGTGCCTGGACCCTGTTACAGCAGCAGTACTTC
TRBV15	TRBD1	TRBJ1-4	-	CATSRDRGTVGYF	TGTGCCACCAGCAGAGATCGGGGGACAGTGGGTTATTTT
TRBV9	-	TRBJ1-1	-	CASSPSGAGNTEAFF	TGTGCCAGCAGCCCTAGTGGGGCAGGCAACACTGAAGCTTTCTTT
TRBV5-6	-	TRBJ1-6	-	CASSFVRDTPAPLHF	TGTGCCAGCAGTTTTGTCCGTGACACTCCAGCACCCCTCCACTTT
TRBV11-2	-	TRBJ2-1	-	CASSLEFGPYNEQFF	TGTGCCAGCAGCTTAGAATTCGGTCCTTACAATGAGCAGTTCTTC
TRBV4-1	TRBD2	TRBJ2-3	-	CASSPAGDPDTQYF	TGCGCCAGCAGCCCAGCGGGGGATCCAGATACGCAGTATTTT
TRBV19	-	TRBJ2-3	-	CASSNSSGRDRDTQYF	TGTGCCAGTAGTAATAGTTCGGGGAGGGACAGGGATACGCAGTATTTT
TRBV7-9	-	TRBJ2-7	-	CASSDRDGGTYEQYF	TGTGCCAGCAGCGATCGGGACGGCGGGACCTACGAGCAGTACTTC
TRBV4-1	-	TRBJ2-5	-	CASSQREEGGKETQYF	TGCGCCAGCAGCCAACGGGAGGAGGGGGGGAAAGAGACCCAGTACTTC
TRBV5-4	-	TRBJ1-2	-	CASSFSGASYGYTF	TGTGCCAGCAGCTTCTCAGGGGCGAGCTATGGCTACACCTTC
TRBV30	-	TRBJ1-5	-	CAWSVGALTNQPQHF	TGTGCCTGGAGTGTAGGGGCCTTGACCAATCAGCCCCAGCATTTT
TRBV6-1	-	TRBJ1-5	-	CASSESIPPDSINQPQHF	TGTGCCAGCAGTGAAAGTATCCCCCCGGACAGCATAAATCAGCCCCAGCATTTT
TRBV7-9	TRBD1	TRBJ2-7	-	CASTNHPRDRRYEQYF	TGTGCCAGCACAAACCACCCCCGGGACAGGAGATACGAGCAGTACTTC
TRBV19	TRBD1	TRBJ1-5	-	CASSPRGLGNQPQHF	TGTGCCAGTAGTCCCAGGGGGCTTGGCAATCAGCCCCAGCATTTT
TRBV7-2	TRBD1	TRBJ2-1	-	CASRVQGGENPFF	TGTGCCAGCAGGGTGCAAGGGGGCGAGAATCCGTTCTTC
TRBV30	TRBD1	TRBJ1-5	few	CAWSGADRGRFRNQPQHF	TGTGCCTGGAGTGGGGCGGACAGGGGGAGGTTTAGAAATCAGCCCCAGCATTTT
TRBV6-6	-	TRBJ2-4	-	CASSYPRGAKNIQYF	TGTGCCAGCAGTTACCCTCGGGGAGCCAAAAACATTCAGTACTTC
TRBV2	TRBD1	TRBJ2-5	-	CASSQGAPQETQYF	TGTGCCAGTAGTCAGGGGGCGCCCCAAGAGACCCAGTACTTC
TRBV19	TRBD2	TRBJ2-1	-	CASSISLAGGYNEQFF	TGTGCCAGTAGTATTTCCCTAGCGGGAGGCTACAATGAGCAGTTCTTC
TRBV19	-	TRBJ1-3	-	CASSPSGNTIYF	TGTGCCAGTAGTCCTTCTGGAAACACCATATATTTT
TRBV18	-	TRBJ1-6	-	CASSPNPPGHINSPLHF	TGTGCCAGCTCACCTAATCCCCCGGGACACATAAATTCACCCCTCCACTTT
TRBV5-4	TRBD2	TRBJ2-1	-	CASSSPTSGNEQFF	TGTGCCAGCAGCTCCCCGACTAGCGGGAATGAGCAGTTCTTC